This T cell receptor (beta chain) came from a study of blood T cell repertoires in COVID-19. Study summary: Material from acute and convalescent COVID-19 was sourced from the United States, Italy and Spain.

Germline assignment: CDR1 SGHTA and CDR2 FQGNSA. The CDR3 sequence is 15 residues long. Between the trimmed V and J ends, which lost 3 bases and 2 bases, there was a span of 10 bases. In the authors' methods: Using reference gene primer amplification, nucleated cell counts were estimated. The table came from immunoSEQ multiplex PCR; TCRdb's copy has only in-frame clones and leaves some out. Clone size and the V and J calls come from that table; the DNA yielded D and trimming. This table holds 380,000 or so clones, more than 80% found once. Sequencing was done on a sample of peripheral blood. The clonotype originates from a man aged 40-50 years with acute or convalescent COVID-19. The chain employs TRBV7-2 and TRBJ1-4; D unclear. CDR3 nucleotides: TGTGCCAGCAGCTTTCTTGGCAGGACTAATGAAAAACTGTTTTTT. This codes for CASSFLGRTNEKLFF.